This T cell receptor (beta chain) was captured in a study of Graves' ophthalmopathy and Graves' hyperthyroidism. The length of the CDR3 is 16 residues. The germline CDR1 and CDR2 sequences are DFQATT and SNEGSKA (reference sequence). After removal of 1 base from V and 6 bases from J, the junction contained 9 bases not matched to a gene. Uncontrolled infections, other autoimmune diseases, pregnancy or lactation barred patients from enrollment. RNA transcripts provided the template for amplifying TCR beta CDR3 regions. An opening RT-PCR round employed HTBI primers and preceded a second-round multiplex PCR. TCRdb passed the multiplex PCR reads through MiXCR, listing each CDR3 protein once. The sample contains hundreds of thousands of distinct CDR3 sequences, roughly 21% of which appear only once. This clonotype was counted at least ten times.

The TCR sequence derives from a woman aged 50 to 60 with Graves' ophthalmopathy. Sequenced input: peripheral blood. The chain combines TRBV20-1 with TRBJ2-2; 9 nucleotides line up with TRBD1. The CDR3 here is CSARVAQGAAAGELFF. In nucleotides, the CDR3 is TGCAGTGCTAGAGTGGCACAGGGGGCGGCCGCCGGGGAGCTGTTTTTT.